One sample yielded the 32 T cell receptor beta chains listed below, sequenced in a study of shared clonotypes between healthy human individuals. Assay: immunoSEQ multiplex PCR; the TCRdb copy retains only in-frame clones and omits some. The table includes a few hundred thousand clones, around three quarters detected once. The sequencing input was PBMCs. The receptors were gathered from a woman aged 40 to 50 in good health. Some clones in this sample may be carry-over from other donors' samples.

This clone was recorded only once. The chain is built from TRBV6-5 and TRBJ2-6; a possible D gene is TRBD2 (6 bases). V gave up 2 bases and J gave up 2 bases, with 10 bases separating them. Germline V lookup: CDR1 MNHEY, CDR2 SVGAGI. The CDR3 totals 16 residues. CDR3 in amino acids: CASSYQSGAGANVLTF. CDR3 nucleotide sequence: TGTGCCAGCAGTTACCAGTCGGGGGCTGGGGCCAACGTCCTGACTTTC.

The J gene is TRBJ2-1, the V gene TRBV9; D not resolved. The CDR3 totals 15 residues. The V gene's germline CDR1 is SGDLS and CDR2 YYNGEE. Trimming removed 0 bases at V and 4 bases at J, with 11 bases between. This CDR3 is CASSVGDRRYNEQFF. CDR3 nucleotides: TGTGCCAGCAGCGTAGGGGATAGAAGGTACAATGAGCAGTTCTTC.

V is TRBV10-3 and J is TRBJ2-1, with TRBD2 as a possible D gene (6 bases). CDR1 and CDR2 from the germline V gene are ENHRY and SYGVKD. This CDR3 contains 13 residues. V dropped 7 bases and J dropped 9 bases, with 16 bases sitting between them. CDR3 residues: CAIMWAPGGEQFF. The CDR3 DNA sequence: TGTGCCATCATGTGGGCCCCCGGGGGTGAGCAGTTCTTC.

A single count supports this clone. The chain has TRBV13 and TRBJ2-7, with D hard to call. The CDR3 spans 13 residues. V was pared by 5 bases and J by 2 bases, with 10 bases between. CDR1 is PRHDT and CDR2 is FYEKMQ in the germline V gene (reference sequence). For the CDR3, the DNA is TGTGCCAGCAGCCCCGTGGGTGCCTACGAGCAGTACTTC. This sequence encodes CASSPVGAYEQYF.

The rearrangement uses TRBV28 and TRBJ2-3; D ambiguous. Germline V gene sequence: CDR1 MDHEN, CDR2 SYDVKM. This CDR3 spans 12 amino acids. Trimming took 6 bases from V and 5 from J, leaving 9 bases between them. The CDR3 protein is CASSLGGDTQYF. CDR3 coding DNA: TGTGCCAGCAGCCTCGGCGGAGATACGCAGTATTTT.

V usage is TRBV28 and J usage is TRBJ1-2, with D perhaps matching TRBD1 (5 bases). Deletions cut 7 bases from V and 5 bases from J, with 20 bases between. Per the germline V gene, CDR1 is MDHEN and CDR2 is SYDVKM. The CDR3 has 15 residues. The CDR3, as DNA: TGTGCCAGCAAAAAAGGGAGGGGCTCGGGGTATGGCTACACCTTC. Protein product: CASKKGRGSGYGYTF.

A note on this clone: A read error may account for a junction end that differs from germline. For the CDR3, the DNA is TGTGCTAGCAGCCATAGCGGGAGTGAGACCCAGTACTTC. Translating it yields CASSHSGSETQYF. The chain carries TRBV7-7 and TRBJ2-5, with 9 nucleotides matching TRBD2. From germline, CDR1 is SSHAT and CDR2 FNYEAQ (reference sequence). The CDR3 extends over 13 amino acids. The full variable domain, its missing parts supplied by reference TRBV7-7 and TRBJ2-5, is GAGVSQSPRYKVTKRGQDVTLRCDPISSHATLYWYQQALGQGPEFLTYFNYEAQPDKSGLPSDRFSAERPEGSISTLTIQRTEQRDSAMYRCASSHSGSETQYFGPGTRLLVL.

V gene TRBV25-1 combines with J gene TRBJ2-5; tentative D call: TRBD2 (6 bases). The CDR3 extends over 14 amino acids. Germline-derived CDR1 and CDR2 are MGHDK and SYGVNS. The germline V and J ends were trimmed by 8 bases and 4 bases, with 17 bases remaining between them. This CDR3 reads CASLSGQVGETQYF. As DNA, the CDR3 is TGTGCCAGCCTTAGCGGCCAGGTGGGAGAGACCCAGTACTTC.

This rearrangement joins TRBV5-4 to TRBJ2-3; D gene uncertain. Trimming took 1 base from V and 6 from J, leaving 12 bases between them. Per the germline V gene, CDR1 is SGHNT and CDR2 is YYREEE (reference sequence). This CDR3 contains 14 residues. The CDR3 reads CASSLIGSSDTQYF. CDR3 in DNA: TGTGCCAGCAGCTTGATTGGGTCCTCGGATACGCAGTATTTT.

In regard to this clone: At the DNA level, this CDR3 is encoded by other sequences in the same sample as well. The chain couples TRBV5-4 to TRBJ1-4; a weak D match, TRBD1 (5 bases). This CDR3 comprises 15 residues. V was cut by 4 bases and J by 0 bases, with 10 bases left in between. Germline values: CDR1 SGHNT, CDR2 YYREEE (reference sequence). CDR3 in DNA: TGTGCCAGCAGCCGGGGGGGAGCAACTAATGAAAAACTGTTTTTT. Translating it yields CASSRGGATNEKLFF.

The chain recombines TRBV5-1 with TRBJ2-1; the match to TRBD2 covers 8 bases. The V gene end was trimmed by 3 bases and the J gene end by 8 bases; junction bases not matched to a gene: 7. The CDR3 consists of 14 residues. CDR1 and CDR2 (germline): SGHRS, YFSETQ. CDR3 loop: CASSSKSGSDEQFF. The CDR3 DNA sequence: TGCGCCAGCAGCTCCAAAAGCGGGAGTGATGAGCAGTTCTTC.

The J gene is TRBJ2-1, the V gene TRBV7-9; weak D call: TRBD1 (6 bases). The germline V gene encodes CDR1 SEHNR and CDR2 FQNEAQ (reference sequence). The CDR3 sequence is 14 residues long. Trimming left V 6 bases short and J 4 bases short, with 13 bases between. DNA for the CDR3: TGTGCCAGCAGACGCTCCAGGGGATACAATGAGCAGTTCTTC. Translation gives CASRRSRGYNEQFF.

J is TRBJ2-1 and V is TRBV6-5; TRBD2 is a possible D gene (6 bases). Trimming removed 5 bases at V and 4 bases at J, with 15 bases between. Looked up from germline, CDR1 is MNHEY and CDR2 is SVGAGI. The CDR3 spans 15 residues. CDR3 in DNA: TGTGCCAGCAGTCCAACCGGACTATCATACAATGAGCAGTTCTTC. It codes for CASSPTGLSYNEQFF.

V usage is TRBV7-6 and J usage is TRBJ2-1; 10 positions match TRBD2. CDR3 length: 15 residues. Germline V CDR1 and CDR2: SGHVS, FNYEAQ. Trimming took 1 base from V and 6 from J; bases not matched to a gene: 3. The CDR3 coding sequence is TGTGCCAGCAGCTTAGTTAGCGGGAGGTCCAATGAGCAGTTCTTC. Residues: CASSLVSGRSNEQFF.

The chain is built from TRBV9 and TRBJ1-2; no firm D call. This CDR3 comprises 16 residues. Trimming left V 0 bases short and J 0 bases short, with 12 bases between. Looked up from germline, CDR1 is SGDLS and CDR2 is YYNGEE. The CDR3 DNA is TGTGCCAGCAGCGTAGAAGGGTCGGCAGCTAACTATGGCTACACCTTC. Protein product: CASSVEGSAANYGYTF.

This clone was picked up a small number of times. The chain recombines TRBV19 with TRBJ2-7, with 7 bases identical to TRBD1. V lost 6 bases, J lost 2 bases, and 4 bases stayed unmatched. The CDR3 covers 13 residues. CDR1 LNHDA and CDR2 SQIVND come from the germline V gene (reference sequence). CDR3 nucleotide sequence: TGTGCCAGTAGGACGACAGGGACCTACGAGCAGTACTTC. This gives the protein CASRTTGTYEQYF. Full variable domain (rest looked up from reference TRBV19 and TRBJ2-7): DGGITQSPKYLFRKEGQNVTLSCEQNLNHDAMYWYRQDPGQGLRLIYYSQIVNDFQKGDIAEGYSVSREKKESFPLTVTSAQKNPTAFYLCASRTTGTYEQYFGPGTRLTVT.

The chain recombines TRBV4-3 with TRBJ2-5; 9 bases match TRBD2. The J call is doubtful: the DNA matches TRBJ2-7 better. The germline V gene has CDR1 LGHNA and CDR2 YSLEER. This CDR3 spans 15 amino acids. DNA for the CDR3: TGCGCCAGCAGCCAAGCACGGACTAGCGTCTACGAGCAGTACTTC. Its protein product is CASSQARTSVYEQYF.

The chain couples TRBV4-2 to TRBJ1-1; possible D gene TRBD1, 5 bases. The CDR3 extends over 14 amino acids. Trimming left V 2 bases short and J 1 base short, with 8 bases between. Germline V gene lookup returns CDR1 LGHNA and CDR2 YNFKEQ. The DNA for the CDR3 is TGTGCCAGCAGCCAATCGGGACCGAACACTGAAGCTTTCTTT. This encodes CASSQSGPNTEAFF.

This sequence joins TRBV9 and TRBJ2-5, with 12 bases identical to TRBD2. The trim removed 0 bases at V and 5 bases at J, leaving 11 bases unmatched. There are 18 residues in the CDR3. Per germline, CDR1 SGDLS and CDR2 YYNGEE. CDR3 DNA: TGTGCCAGCAGCGTAGGCTCTAGCGGGAGGGGGTCGACGGAGACCCAGTACTTC. Encoded protein: CASSVGSSGRGSTETQYF.

This rearrangement joins TRBV5-8 to TRBJ2-4, with unresolved D. V lost 2 bases and J 12 bases, leaving 18 bases between the germline ends. CDR3 length: 14 residues. CDR1 SGHTS and CDR2 YDEGEE come from the germline V gene. CDR3 in amino acids: CASSFYSPGSYQYF. The CDR3, as DNA: TGTGCCAGCAGCTTCTACAGCCCGGGCTCATATCAGTACTTC.

The gene calls are TRBV28 and TRBJ2-5; 8 bases fit TRBD1. Germline loops: CDR1 MDHEN, CDR2 SYDVKM. CDR3 length: 16 amino acids. Trimming cost V 2 bases and J 1 base; bases outside gene matches: 6. CDR3 sequence reads: CASSLDRGGIQETQYF. CDR3 bases: TGTGCCAGCAGTTTAGACAGGGGAGGCATCCAAGAGACCCAGTACTTC.

V gene TRBV28 combines with J gene TRBJ2-7, with 9 bases fitting TRBD2. CDR3 length: 16 amino acids. Germline CDR1 and CDR2: MDHEN and SYDVKM. The J segment lost 3 bases and the V segment lost 6 bases, leaving 12 bases of the junction unmatched. The CDR3 here is CASSSAGGRGGYEQYF. As DNA, the CDR3 is TGTGCCAGCAGCTCCGCGGGGGGGCGAGGGGGCTACGAGCAGTACTTC.

V is TRBV7-9 and J is TRBJ2-7; TRBD1 might be the D (6 bases). Germline V CDR1 and CDR2: SEHNR, FQNEAQ (reference sequence). With 5 bases removed from V and 2 bases from J, the gap between germline ends came to 10 bases. This CDR3 has 13 residues. This CDR3 is CASSTGITYEQYF. The CDR3 nucleotides are TGTGCCAGCAGCACAGGGATAACCTACGAGCAGTACTTC.

This chain joins TRBV21-1 and TRBJ2-2; the listed D gene, TRBD1, was not tested against the DNA. TRBV21-1 is classified as a pseudogene. The CDR3 contains 16 residues. The CDR3 DNA sequence: TGTGCCAGCAGCAAAGAAAAACAGAAAAACACCGGGGAGCTGTTTTTT. As protein: CASSKEKQKNTGELFF.

This clone was recorded a few times. The genes are TRBV4-3 and TRBJ2-1; no reliable D call. The CDR3 runs to 14 residues. CDR1 is LGHNA, CDR2 YSLEER, per germline. Trimming pared 4 bases from V and 12 bases from J, leaving 19 bases between. The CDR3 reads CASSRSSGSGVQFF. CDR3 DNA sequence: TGCGCCAGCAGCCGCTCCTCTGGTTCGGGTGTGCAGTTCTTC.

This chain joins TRBV29-1 and TRBJ2-3; TRBD2 agrees at 13 bases. Germline V gene sequence: CDR1 SQVTM, CDR2 ANQGSEA. The CDR3 contains 14 residues. Trimming removed 7 bases from V and 4 bases from J; junction bases left unmatched: 5. CDR3 sequence reads: CSAGTSGKADTQYF. CDR3 sequence (DNA): TGCAGCGCCGGGACTAGCGGGAAAGCAGATACGCAGTATTTT.

The rearrangement uses TRBV5-1 and TRBJ1-4, with 11 bases that match TRBD1. The J segment lost 3 bases and the V segment lost 3 bases, leaving 4 bases of the junction unmatched. Germline V CDR1 and CDR2: SGHRS, YFSETQ. The CDR3 has 16 residues. This CDR3 is CASSYGQGAANEKLFF. CDR3 nucleotides: TGCGCCAGCAGCTATGGACAGGGGGCAGCTAATGAAAAACTGTTTTTT.

This chain joins TRBV15 and TRBJ1-1; D is possibly TRBD1 (6 bases). V was pared by 5 bases and J by 2 bases, with 12 bases between. CDR3 length: 14 amino acids. Germline assignment: CDR1 LNHNV and CDR2 YYDKDF (reference sequence). The CDR3 protein is CATSYGTSNTEAFF. The CDR3 DNA reads TGTGCCACCAGCTACGGGACATCCAACACTGAAGCTTTCTTT.

This clone appeared many times. This sample also contains other DNA sequences that code for the same CDR3. The V call is TRBV11-2, the J call TRBJ1-1; D not certain. CDR3 length: 13 amino acids. The ends were cut back, 0 bases at V and 2 bases at J, with 4 bases in the middle. CDR1 SGHAT and CDR2 FQNNGV come from the germline V gene. CDR3 region: CASSLDLNTEAFF. Here the CDR3 DNA reads TGTGCCAGCAGCTTAGACCTCAACACTGAAGCTTTCTTT.

The chain links TRBV11-1 to TRBJ1-2, with D tentatively TRBD1 (6 bases). The CDR3 is 13 amino acids. Germline CDR1 is SGHAT and CDR2 is FQDESV (reference sequence). V was cut by 5 bases and J by 4 bases, with 11 bases left in between. The CDR3 here is CASSETGFYGYTF. CDR3 bases: TGTGCCAGCAGCGAAACAGGGTTCTATGGCTACACCTTC.

The chain carries TRBV29-1 and TRBJ1-1; TRBD1 matches at 8 bases. CDR1 is SQVTM, CDR2 ANQGSEA, per germline. The CDR3 runs 14 residues. With 4 bases clipped from V and 7 bases from J, the junction kept 11 bases outside the gene matches. The CDR3 region has the DNA TGCAGCGTTGTGGTCAGGGGGCAGGGTGGTGAAGCTTTCTTT. Residues: CSVVVRGQGGEAFF. Full variable domain (remainder filled in from reference TRBV29-1 and TRBJ1-1): SAVISQKPSRDICQRGTSLTIQCQVDSQVTMMFWYRQQPGQSLTLIATANQGSEATYESGFVIDKFPISRPNLTFSTLTVSNMSPEDSSIYLCSVVVRGQGGEAFFGQGTRLTVV.

About this clone: This may be a read error: a much more frequent sequence differs by one nucleotide. This sequence joins TRBV7-2 and TRBJ1-4; D uncertain. CDR3 length: 14 amino acids. Looked up from germline, CDR1 is SGHTA and CDR2 is FQGNSA. The CDR3 here is CASSFLRNNEKLSF. In DNA form, the CDR3 reads TGTGCCAGCAGCTTTCTGCGCAATAATGAAAAACTGTCTTTT.